This is a list of T cell receptor beta chains from one sample in a study of cytomegalovirus exposure and HLA in healthy donors. Assay used: immunoSEQ multiplex PCR; TCRdb lists only in-frame clones, some missing. The repertoire includes about 120,000 clones, 88% of them detected once, and roughly 6.3% sits in the top ten. Sequencing was done on a sample of PBMCs. The receptor source for this set is a woman between 18 and 29 years old in good health and CMV-seropositive. CDR3s include the opening cysteine and the closing phenylalanine or tryptophan.

CDR3 protein: CASSGDWHTDTQYF; J gene: TRBJ2-3; V gene: TRBV10-1
CDR3 protein: CASSFTTGVHEQYF; J gene: TRBJ2-7; V gene: TRBV5-1
CDR3 protein: CASSYSSGPNTGELFF; J gene: TRBJ2-2; V gene: TRBV6-5
CDR3 protein: CASGRVANYGYTF; J gene: TRBJ1-2; V gene: TRBV6-5
CDR3 protein: CASSFRGVNGYTF; J gene: TRBJ1-2; V gene: TRBV28
CDR3 protein: CASSLYNTGVYGYTF; J gene: TRBJ1-2; V gene: TRBV28
CDR3 protein: CASSQGYTGVGEKLFF; J gene: TRBJ1-4; V gene: TRBV4-3
CDR3 protein: CASSSMTGGDYEQYF; J gene: TRBJ2-7; V gene: TRBV5-1
CDR3 protein: CASGGGGGETQYF; J gene: TRBJ2-5; V gene: TRBV13
CDR3 protein: CATSSPSGTVYNEQFF; J gene: TRBJ2-1; V gene: TRBV15
CDR3 protein: CASSQDRGAFF; J gene: TRBJ1-1; V gene: TRBV11-2
CDR3 protein: CASRGKTGNTGELFF; J gene: TRBJ2-2; V gene: TRBV7-8
CDR3 protein: CASSGELGGNTIYF; J gene: TRBJ1-3; V gene: TRBV7-9
CDR3 protein: CASSLEARGGYEQFF; J gene: TRBJ2-1; V gene: TRBV7-9
CDR3 protein: CASTVAGGFTYNEQFF; J gene: TRBJ2-1; V gene: TRBV19
CDR3 protein: CASSVAGLDTDTQYF; J gene: TRBJ2-3; V gene: TRBV7-6
CDR3 protein: CASSLAPQEPQHF; J gene: TRBJ1-5; V gene: TRBV5-1
CDR3 protein: CASSLAGAGNTIYF; J gene: TRBJ1-3; V gene: TRBV5-6
CDR3 protein: CASSEGGAPLEAFF; J gene: TRBJ1-1; V gene: TRBV10-1
CDR3 protein: CASMTSGGAGEQFF; J gene: TRBJ2-1; V gene: TRBV6-5
CDR3 protein: CASSFTGGDYNEQFF; J gene: TRBJ2-1; V gene: TRBV5-1
CDR3 protein: CASSLDGDYNTGELFF; J gene: TRBJ2-2; V gene: TRBV4-1
CDR3 protein: CASTPRETQYF; J gene: TRBJ2-5; V gene: TRBV13
CDR3 protein: CASSYRPSYEQYF; J gene: TRBJ2-7; V gene: TRBV6-5
CDR3 protein: CASSSINSPLHF; J gene: TRBJ1-6; V gene: TRBV28
CDR3 protein: CASSQEGDNYGYTF; J gene: TRBJ1-2; V gene: TRBV7-2
CDR3 protein: CASGLGEGTARSYNEQFF; J gene: TRBJ2-1; V gene: TRBV12-5
CDR3 protein: CASSRSRSLSNTEAFF; J gene: TRBJ1-1; V gene: TRBV2
CDR3 protein: CAISAGLVEGNEQFF; J gene: TRBJ2-1; V gene: TRBV10-3
CDR3 protein: CASSLRQGGLYTEAFF; J gene: TRBJ1-1; V gene: TRBV5-6
CDR3 protein: CASSPKGQGADQPQHF; J gene: TRBJ1-5; V gene: TRBV21-1
CDR3 protein: CASSSAGTRRYNEQFF; J gene: TRBJ2-1; V gene: TRBV7-9
CDR3 protein: CASSPSHPNYGYTF; J gene: TRBJ1-2; V gene: TRBV9
CDR3 protein: CASRPGLAGITDTQYF; J gene: TRBJ2-3; V gene: TRBV5-1
CDR3 protein: CASSLTGSGELFF; J gene: TRBJ2-2; V gene: TRBV7-6
CDR3 protein: CASSGEEGYTGELFF; J gene: TRBJ2-2; V gene: TRBV9
CDR3 protein: CASSPQGSGNTIYF; J gene: TRBJ1-3; V gene: TRBV18
CDR3 protein: CASGRLNPGGGNYGYTF; J gene: TRBJ1-2; V gene: TRBV12-5
CDR3 protein: CSARDAGGAFF; J gene: TRBJ2-1; V gene: TRBV20-1
CDR3 protein: CATRGRRNTGELFF; J gene: TRBJ2-2; V gene: TRBV27
CDR3 protein: CASTRTGDPGNTIYF; J gene: TRBJ1-3; V gene: TRBV10-2
CDR3 protein: CASSLGGRVRETQYF; J gene: TRBJ2-5; V gene: TRBV11-2
CDR3 protein: CASSPFTGVPDTQYF; J gene: TRBJ2-3; V gene: TRBV18
CDR3 protein: CASSLPGSYEQYF; J gene: TRBJ2-7; V gene: TRBV7-9
CDR3 protein: CASTRRDVGELFF; J gene: TRBJ2-2; V gene: TRBV13
CDR3 protein: CASSSSPTGVYEQYF; J gene: TRBJ2-7; V gene: TRBV7-2
CDR3 protein: CAWWGGTNYGYTF; J gene: TRBJ1-2; V gene: TRBV30
CDR3 protein: CASSVEREGTEAFF; J gene: TRBJ1-1; V gene: TRBV2
CDR3 protein: CSVEDLQSTDTQYF; J gene: TRBJ2-3; V gene: TRBV29-1
CDR3 protein: CASSQLSEKLFF; J gene: TRBJ1-4; V gene: TRBV5-6
CDR3 protein: CASSPGTGGQETQYF; J gene: TRBJ2-5; V gene: TRBV5-4
CDR3 protein: CATSRAASTAIYEQYF; J gene: TRBJ2-7; V gene: TRBV15
CDR3 protein: CASSRPGTGTQYF; J gene: TRBJ2-7; V gene: TRBV11-3
CDR3 protein: CASSLGGLLSGNQPQHF; J gene: TRBJ1-5; V gene: TRBV27
CDR3 protein: CASSIGGTTGEQFF; J gene: TRBJ2-1; V gene: TRBV19
CDR3 protein: CATSRAGTSVSRDTQYF; J gene: TRBJ2-3; V gene: TRBV15
CDR3 protein: CASSAGGYNTGELFF; J gene: TRBJ2-2; V gene: TRBV9
CDR3 protein: CASSLDSTKETQYF; J gene: TRBJ2-5; V gene: TRBV5-1
CDR3 protein: CASSEGQGDQPQHF; J gene: TRBJ1-5; V gene: TRBV25-1
CDR3 protein: CASSPGQSIYGYTF; J gene: TRBJ1-2; V gene: TRBV6-5